These 29 T cell receptor beta chains were all obtained from the same sample, sequenced in a study of early T cells in non-severe SARS-CoV-2 infection. TCRdb analysed the 5' RACE reads with MiXCR anew, one entry per CDR3 protein. The sample lists some 58,000 distinct CDR3 sequences, roughly 10% occurring once. The source material was whole blood, sampled at baseline. These receptors all come from an adult who was a healthcare worker with PCR-confirmed SARS-CoV-2 infection or an uninfected control (not recorded which).

The V and J genes are TRBV7-3 and TRBJ1-1, with 11 bases fitting TRBD1. The CDR3 is 16 residues long. J was trimmed by 5 bases and V by 5 bases; bases with no gene match: 10. CDR1 SGHTA and CDR2 FQGTGA come from the germline V gene. The CDR3 protein is CASSPRGTGGDTEAFF. The CDR3 DNA reads as TGTGCCAGCAGCCCCCGCGGGACAGGGGGAGATACTGAAGCTTTCTTT.

This clonotype was seen more than once but under ten times. The J gene is TRBJ2-5, the V gene TRBV20-1, with 10 positions matching TRBD2. Trimming took 1 base from V and 2 from J; bases not matched to a gene: 4. This CDR3 has 15 amino acids. The germline gives CDR1 DFQATT, CDR2 SNEGSKA (reference sequence). This chain's CDR3 is CSARGLAGRQETQYF. The CDR3 nucleotides read TGCAGTGCTAGAGGACTAGCGGGCAGACAAGAGACCCAGTACTTC.

This clonotype was counted ten times or more. This chain links TRBV12-3 or TRBV12-4 with TRBJ2-7; no reliable D call. The CDR3 is made up of 14 amino acids. V was trimmed by 2 bases and J by 0 bases, leaving 8 bases between them. CDR3 sequence (DNA): TGTGCCAGCAGTTTAAAGGGCAGCTCCTACGAGCAGTACTTC. Translating it yields CASSLKGSSYEQYF.

V is TRBV6-5 and J is TRBJ2-7, with D tentatively TRBD1 (5 bases). Germline V lookup: CDR1 MNHEY, CDR2 SVGAGI. V was cut by 6 bases and J by 2 bases, with 17 bases left in between. CDR3 length equals 15 residues. CDR3 sequence reads: CASSPLAGSPYEQYF. CDR3 nucleotide sequence: TGTGCCAGCAGCCCATTGGCAGGGTCCCCCTACGAGCAGTACTTC.

The rearrangement uses TRBV20-1 and TRBJ2-7; 10 bases align to TRBD1. J lost 3 bases, V lost 6 bases, and 5 bases had no gene match. CDR3 size: 13 residues. The germline V gene has CDR1 DFQATT and CDR2 SNEGSKA (reference sequence). DNA for the CDR3: TGCAGTGCCAGCGACAGGGGGCTCTACGAGCAGTACTTC. Translation gives CSASDRGLYEQYF.

V is TRBV6-1 and J is TRBJ2-3; D call uncertain. Germline values: CDR1 MNHNS, CDR2 SASEGT. The CDR3 is 13 residues long. Trimming took off 2 bases at V and 3 bases at J, with 6 bases between the two ends. The DNA of the CDR3 is TGTGCCAGCAGTGAACTTCGTACAGATACGCAGTATTTT. This translates into CASSELRTDTQYF.

With regard to this clonotype: Relative to the germline gene, one junction end is altered; a read error may explain this. The chain carries TRBV7-9 and TRBJ2-3; TRBD2 agrees at 9 bases. Germline assignment: CDR1 SEHNR and CDR2 FQNEAQ (reference sequence). CDR3 size: 13 residues. The CDR3 DNA follows: TGTGCCAGCAGCCTCTCCGGCGGGGGGGCCGTGGATTTT. The encoded protein is CASSLSGGGAVDF.

As DNA, the CDR3 is TGCGCCAGCAGCTTGGGCGGACTAGCGGGGGGCCATGAGCAGTTCTTC. Encoded protein: CASSLGGLAGGHEQFF. This chain links TRBV5-1 with TRBJ2-1; 14 nucleotides line up with TRBD2. Trimming took 0 bases from V and 8 from J; bases not matched to a gene: 4. Germline V CDR1 and CDR2: SGHRS, YFSETQ. The CDR3 is made up of 16 amino acids.

This clonotype was seen a few times. V is TRBV2 and J is TRBJ1-6; no firm D call. V lost 5 bases and J 7 bases, leaving 12 bases between the germline ends. The CDR3 covers 14 residues. From germline, CDR1 is SNHLY and CDR2 FYNNEI. Here the CDR3 DNA reads TGTGCCAGCAGTTCGGGAGACTTAAATTCACCCCTCCACTTT. Translating it yields CASSSGDLNSPLHF.

This chain connects TRBV7-9 to TRBJ2-2, with TRBD2 identical over 9 bases. This CDR3 is built from 15 residues. Per the germline V gene, CDR1 is SEHNR and CDR2 is FQNEAQ (reference sequence). Unmatched junction bases numbered 5, after V lost 5 bases and J lost 4 bases. This CDR3 is CASSPTSGTTGELFF. CDR3 DNA sequence: TGTGCCAGCAGCCCGACTAGCGGAACCACCGGGGAGCTGTTTTTT.

The V and J genes are TRBV7-9 and TRBJ2-1, with a tentative D call TRBD2 (6 bases). The germline V gene has CDR1 SEHNR and CDR2 FQNEAQ (reference sequence). Trimming took 11 bases from V and 5 from J, leaving 19 bases between them. This CDR3 contains 14 residues. The CDR3: CASRMGGPNNEQFF. DNA of the CDR3: TGTGCCTCCCGGATGGGGGGACCTAACAATGAGCAGTTCTTC.

This clonotype was detected a few times. The gene calls are TRBV20-1 and TRBJ2-2; D is perhaps TRBD1 (6 bases). V gave up 0 bases and J gave up 4 bases, with 12 bases separating them. Germline CDR1 and CDR2: DFQATT and SNEGSKA (reference sequence). The CDR3 runs to 15 residues. CDR3 bases: TGCAGTGCTAGAGACCCCGGGACACCCACCGGGGAGCTGTTTTTT. Amino acid sequence: CSARDPGTPTGELFF.

This clonotype was recorded at least ten times. V is TRBV2 and J is TRBJ2-5, with D perhaps TRBD2 (5 bases). The CDR3 totals 14 residues. The germline CDR1 and CDR2 sequences are SNHLY and FYNNEI. The V gene lost 4 bases and the J gene lost 2 bases, with 11 bases spanning the gap. DNA for the CDR3: TGTGCCAGCAGTGTATCCGGGAAGCAAGAGACCCAGTACTTC. Residues: CASSVSGKQETQYF.

The chain joins TRBV27 to TRBJ1-2, with D perhaps matching TRBD1 (5 bases). Germline CDR1 MNHEY, CDR2 SMNVEV (reference sequence). V was clipped by 3 bases and J by 6 bases, with 14 bases between them. The CDR3 totals 14 residues. The CDR3 DNA is TGTGCCAGCAGTTTTCGGGGGACCGAAAATGGCTACACCTTC. As protein: CASSFRGTENGYTF.

This clonotype has at least ten counts. CDR3: CSVEDLGLAGEETQYF. CDR3 nucleotides: TGCAGCGTTGAAGACCTGGGACTAGCGGGGGAAGAGACCCAGTACTTC. The rearrangement uses TRBV29-1 and TRBJ2-5; 14 bases match TRBD2. Germline assignment: CDR1 SQVTM and CDR2 ANQGSEA. The CDR3 covers 16 residues. With V trimmed by 0 bases and J by 3 bases, 3 bases remained unmatched.

This chain connects TRBV20-1 to TRBJ2-3, with D hard to call. The V end lost 2 bases, the J end lost 3 bases, and 18 bases lay between the germline ends. Germline lookup yields CDR1 DFQATT and CDR2 SNEGSKA (reference sequence). The CDR3 consists of 16 residues. The CDR3 loop is CSARSPPGVGTDTQYF. CDR3 coding DNA: TGCAGTGCTAGATCCCCCCCTGGGGTTGGGACAGATACGCAGTATTTT.

This clonotype showed up just a few times. The gene calls are TRBV7-6 and TRBJ2-5, with a possible D match to TRBD2 (5 bases). Germline assignment: CDR1 SGHVS and CDR2 FNYEAQ. The CDR3 extends over 13 amino acids. V lost 5 bases, J lost 5 bases, and 12 bases lay in between. The CDR3 spells CASSPPGGETQYF. The CDR3 DNA reads TGTGCCAGCAGCCCCCCCGGCGGGGAGACCCAGTACTTC.

This clonotype was seen at least ten times. This chain uses TRBV7-9 with TRBJ2-3; D possibly corresponds to TRBD2 (6 bases). Germline lookup yields CDR1 SEHNR and CDR2 FQNEAQ (reference sequence). This CDR3 has 16 amino acids. Deletions cut 3 bases from V and 3 bases from J, with 16 bases between. CDR3 loop: CASSLGVRGLTDTQYF. The CDR3, as DNA: TGTGCCAGCAGCTTGGGAGTACGGGGACTGACAGATACGCAGTATTTT.

The V and J genes are TRBV18 and TRBJ1-1, with no clear D. The CDR3 consists of 13 residues. V was clipped by 0 bases and J by 3 bases, with 5 bases between them. Per germline, CDR1 KGHSH and CDR2 LQKENI. The CDR3 nucleotides are TGTGCCAGCTCACCACCGTCCCACACTGAAGCTTTCTTT. Translated: CASSPPSHTEAFF.

The V call is TRBV7-9, the J call TRBJ2-1; maybe TRBD1 (5 bases). This CDR3 region has 14 residues. Germline assignment: CDR1 SEHNR and CDR2 FQNEAQ (reference sequence). With 5 bases removed from V and 7 bases from J, the gap between germline ends came to 15 bases. The CDR3 sequence: CASSEKGAMNEQFF. CDR3 nucleotide sequence: TGTGCCAGCAGCGAAAAAGGGGCGATGAATGAGCAGTTCTTC.

This clonotype was counted many times. The chain recombines TRBV5-6 with TRBJ2-7; D is perhaps TRBD1 (6 bases). Trimming removed 4 bases from V and 6 bases from J, with 14 bases in between. This CDR3 has 13 residues. Germline V gene data show CDR1 as SGHDT and CDR2 as YYEEEE. The CDR3 is CASSPHRASEQYF. The CDR3 region has the DNA TGTGCCAGCAGCCCGCACAGGGCCTCCGAGCAGTACTTC.

This clonotype was detected many times. The chain combines TRBV29-1 with TRBJ2-6, with TRBD1 identical over 7 bases. The V segment lost 1 base and the J segment 1 base; nucleotides outside the gene matches: 1. The germline CDR1 and CDR2 sequences are SQVTM and ANQGSEA. The CDR3 is 15 residues long. In DNA, the CDR3 is TGCAGCGTTGAAGGACAGGGTTCTGGGGCCAACGTCCTGACTTTC. This gives the protein CSVEGQGSGANVLTF.

The CDR3 DNA is TGTGCCACCGCGACGGGGGGAACTAATGAAAAACTGTTTTTT. Translated, it gives CATATGGTNEKLFF. The V and J genes are TRBV28 and TRBJ1-4, with D perhaps matching TRBD1 (5 bases). The germline gives CDR1 MDHEN, CDR2 SYDVKM. Trimming left V 10 bases short and J 1 base short, with 13 bases between. The CDR3 contains 14 residues.

The chain employs TRBV10-3 and TRBJ2-7; TRBD2 is a possible D gene (5 bases). This CDR3 spans 12 amino acids. Per germline, CDR1 ENHRY and CDR2 SYGVKD. V was pared by 3 bases and J by 4 bases, with 7 bases between. CDR3 loop: CAISESGYEQYF. The CDR3 nucleotides read TGTGCCATCAGTGAATCGGGGTACGAGCAGTACTTC.

The chain links TRBV18 to TRBJ2-5, with D maybe TRBD1 (5 bases). CDR1 and CDR2 (germline): KGHSH, LQKENI. The CDR3 totals 12 residues. The V end lost 4 bases, the J end lost 2 bases, and 5 bases lay between the germline ends. For the CDR3, the DNA is TGTGCCAGCTCACAGGGGCAAGAGACCCAGTACTTC. Protein sequence: CASSQGQETQYF.

This clonotype was counted many times. CDR3 nucleotides: TGTGCCAGCAGCTTAGGGGATCGTACTGAAGCTTTCTTT. It encodes CASSLGDRTEAFF. V and J are TRBV7-2 and TRBJ1-1; D is undetermined. Trimming took 1 base from V and 5 from J, leaving 8 bases between them. The CDR3 covers 13 residues. Germline lookup yields CDR1 SGHTA and CDR2 FQGNSA.

V usage is TRBV20-1 and J usage is TRBJ2-3; 15 nucleotides align to TRBD2. The trim removed 5 bases at V and 3 bases at J, leaving 9 bases unmatched. Germline CDR1 DFQATT, CDR2 SNEGSKA (reference sequence). The CDR3 runs to 17 residues. As DNA, the CDR3 is TGCAGTGCTGCCGCTCTGGGACTAGCGGGGGGAACAGATACGCAGTATTTT. Translating gives CSAAALGLAGGTDTQYF.

This chain joins TRBV2 and TRBJ2-7, with no clear D. Per the germline V gene, CDR1 is SNHLY and CDR2 is FYNNEI. Trimming stripped 5 bases from V and 2 bases from J, with 10 bases between. This CDR3 is built from 13 residues. The CDR3 sequence: CASSRIGPYEQYF. For the CDR3, the DNA is TGTGCCAGCAGTAGAATCGGTCCCTACGAGCAGTACTTC.

Ten or more counts support this clonotype. The rearrangement uses TRBV20-1 and TRBJ2-2; 7 nucleotides match TRBD2. Per germline, CDR1 DFQATT and CDR2 SNEGSKA (reference sequence). The CDR3 sequence is 16 residues long. V was pared by 1 base and J by 0 bases, with 5 bases of the junction left unmatched. The DNA for the CDR3 is TGCAGTGCTAGAGCCCCTGGACTAGCGAACACCGGGGAGCTGTTTTTT. Protein: CSARAPGLANTGELFF.